Included here is one T cell receptor beta chain sequence, with context. What it binds is unknown. An end of the junction differs from the germline gene, which may be a read error. This record comes from a study of CD8 T cell repertoires and HIV-1 epitope variants. Study details: Twenty-five autologous and known Gag and Nef epitope variant peptides each stimulated T cells separately. Tested: three Gag epitope families, Nef HW9 and YT9. Control wells had CMV/EBV/flu peptides, negative Ebola AY9, or no peptide. Equal numbers of autologous T cell-negative cells presented antigen to enriched T cells.

The germline CDR1 and CDR2 sequences are MNHEY and SVGAGI. This CDR3 spans 13 amino acids. Sequencing was performed with immunoSEQ multiplex PCR; in TCRdb, only in-frame clones are kept and a portion is missing. The data hold 4,500 to 5,000 clones, with around 69% observed a single time. This receptor was obtained from a male donor with HIV. Sequenced sample: cultured CD8+ T cells derived from PBMCs. The rearrangement joins TRBV6-5 to TRBJ1-2, with a tentative D call TRBD1 (5 bases). The CDR3 is CASSYYRNYDYTF. The CDR3 DNA reads as TGTGCCAGCAGTTACTACAGGAACTATGACTACACCTTC.